Listed here are 14 T cell receptor beta chains from one sample, sequenced in a study of T cells after somatic rescue of genetic block. Profiled with immunoSEQ multiplex PCR; TCRdb holds only in-frame clones, not every one. This table holds under 150,000 clones, 90% to 95% found once. The material sequenced was peripheral blood mononuclear cells (PBMCs). These receptors all stem from a young woman.

This sequence joins TRBV27 and TRBJ2-2; TRBD2 matches 7 bases. The V segment lost 6 bases and the J segment 5 bases; nucleotides outside the gene matches: 6. This CDR3 has 14 amino acids. The V gene's germline CDR1 is MNHEY and CDR2 SMNVEV (reference sequence). The CDR3 spells CASRLTGGTGELFF. CDR3 nucleotides: TGTGCCAGCAGGTTAACCGGGGGGACCGGGGAGCTGTTTTTT.

The chain carries TRBV15 and TRBJ1-2; 9 positions match TRBD1. The J segment lost 4 bases and the V segment lost 7 bases, leaving 7 bases of the junction unmatched. The CDR3 is 14 residues long. Germline V gene sequence: CDR1 LNHNV, CDR2 YYDKDF (reference sequence). The CDR3 DNA sequence: TGTGCCACCAATCCGGGACAGGGAACCTATGGCTACACCTTC. Its translation is CATNPGQGTYGYTF.

The chain links TRBV5-1 to TRBJ2-7, with 7 bases aligning to TRBD2. V was pared by 3 bases and J by 2 bases, with 8 bases of the junction left unmatched. The CDR3 length is 15 residues. Germline V gene sequence: CDR1 SGHRS, CDR2 YFSETQ. The CDR3 sequence: CASSSSGATAYEQYF. The CDR3 DNA follows: TGCGCCAGCAGCTCGAGCGGGGCCACCGCCTACGAGCAGTACTTC. Complete variable domain (other parts from reference TRBV5-1 and TRBJ2-7): KAGVTQTPRYLIKTRGQQVTLSCSPISGHRSVSWYQQTPGQGLQFLFEYFSETQRNKGNFPGRFSGRQFSNSRSEMNVSTLELGDSALYLCASSSSGATAYEQYFGPGTRLTVT.

The chain carries TRBV5-1 and TRBJ2-7, with unresolved D. The CDR3 sequence is 16 residues long. V lost 7 bases and J lost 4, with 24 bases in between. Germline values: CDR1 SGHRS, CDR2 YFSETQ. CDR3 sequence reads: CASPRPGRIENYEQYF. CDR3 nucleotides: TGCGCCAGCCCCCGTCCGGGCCGGATAGAAAATTACGAGCAGTACTTC.

V gene TRBV6-1 combines with J gene TRBJ2-4, with 7 nucleotides matching TRBD1. CDR1 and CDR2 (germline): MNHNS, SASEGT. CDR3 length equals 14 residues. The V gene end was trimmed by 7 bases and the J gene end by 6 bases; junction bases not matched to a gene: 9. In nucleotides, the CDR3 is TGTGCCAGCAAGGGGGCAGACGTCGGAAACATTCAGTACTTC. Amino acids: CASKGADVGNIQYF.

The chain recombines TRBV9 with TRBJ2-2; 8 bases match TRBD1. V lost 4 bases, J lost 2 bases, and 4 bases stayed unmatched. The CDR3 runs to 15 residues. Germline-derived CDR1 and CDR2 are SGDLS and YYNGEE. Here the CDR3 reads CASSTGQGNTGELFF. For the CDR3, the DNA is TGTGCCAGCAGCACCGGACAGGGTAACACCGGGGAGCTGTTTTTT.

The CDR3 nucleotides read TGCGCCAGCAGCCAAGGAAAACAAAACACTGAAGCTTTCTTT. It is translated as CASSQGKQNTEAFF. The V and J genes are TRBV4-3 and TRBJ1-1; D is undetermined. Trimming cost V 1 base and J 2 bases, with 8 bases left between them. CDR1 is LGHNA, CDR2 YSLEER, per germline. The CDR3 is made up of 14 amino acids.

The rearrangement links TRBV30 to TRBJ1-1; D uncertain. The CDR3 runs to 17 residues. Per germline, CDR1 GTSNPN and CDR2 SVGIG (reference sequence). The V gene lost 3 bases and the J gene lost 6 bases, with 26 bases spanning the gap. CDR3: CAWSPGFRGRVFPEAFF. The CDR3 nucleotides read TGTGCCTGGAGCCCCGGGTTCCGTGGGCGGGTTTTCCCTGAAGCTTTCTTT.

V gene TRBV12-5 combines with J gene TRBJ2-7; D possibly corresponds to TRBD2 (6 bases). Trimming pared 2 bases from V and 3 bases from J, leaving 17 bases between. This CDR3 region has 16 residues. Germline V gene data show CDR1 as LGHNT and CDR2 as FRNRAP. CDR3 region: CASGLRTGTFNYEQYF. The CDR3 DNA follows: TGTGCTAGTGGTTTGCGTACTGGGACTTTTAACTACGAGCAGTACTTC.

The chain recombines TRBV15 with TRBJ2-1; D may be TRBD1 or TRBD2 (6 bases each). The germline V gene encodes CDR1 LNHNV and CDR2 YYDKDF (reference sequence). Trimming took 1 base from V and 3 from J, leaving 10 bases between them. The CDR3 covers 15 residues. The CDR3 region is CATSRGGARYNEQFF. As DNA, the CDR3 is TGTGCCACCAGCAGAGGGGGGGCGCGCTACAATGAGCAGTTCTTC.

This clone appeared once. The rearrangement joins TRBV19 to TRBJ1-1; no firm D call. The V end lost 7 bases, the J end lost 6 bases, and 18 bases lay between the germline ends. CDR3 length: 14 amino acids. Germline CDR1 and CDR2: LNHDA and SQIVND (reference sequence). The CDR3 spells CASNTPWASPEAFF. The CDR3 DNA reads as TGTGCCAGTAATACCCCCTGGGCGAGCCCTGAAGCTTTCTTT.

The genes are TRBV6-5 and TRBJ2-7; D perhaps matches TRBD1 (6 bases). The CDR3 is 13 amino acids. Between the trimmed V and J ends, which lost 4 bases and 3 bases, there was a span of 10 bases. Per the germline V gene, CDR1 is MNHEY and CDR2 is SVGAGI. The DNA for the CDR3 is TGTGCCAGCAGTTTCCGAGGGGGCTACGAGCAGTACTTC. It is translated as CASSFRGGYEQYF.

V usage is TRBV7-3 and J usage is TRBJ1-1; 7 bases agree with TRBD1. V trimming: 5 bases; J trimming: 5 bases; junction bases outside the gene matches: 5. CDR3 size: 13 residues. Looked up from germline, CDR1 is SGHTA and CDR2 is FQGTGA. The CDR3 region is CASSQPDRTEAFF. DNA of the CDR3: TGTGCCAGCAGCCAGCCGGACAGGACTGAAGCTTTCTTT.

This clone occurred a few times. Here the CDR3 DNA reads TGTGCCAGCAGTGGGACAGGAAGACAGCCCCAGCATTTT. Its protein product is CASSGTGRQPQHF. The chain links TRBV2 to TRBJ1-5; the match to TRBD1 covers 7 bases. The CDR3 runs 13 residues. J gave up 7 bases and V 4 bases, and 4 bases lay outside the gene matches. Germline-derived CDR1 and CDR2 are SNHLY and FYNNEI. Based on the CDR3 plus reference TRBV2 and TRBJ1-5, the full variable domain is EPEVTQTPSHQVTQMGQEVILRCVPISNHLYFYWYRQILGQKVEFLVSFYNNEISEKSEIFDDQFSVERPDGSNFTLKIRSTKLEDSAMYFCASSGTGRQPQHFGDGTRLSIL.